This T cell receptor (beta chain) was recorded in a study of blood T cells in healthy people across ages. This clonotype came up many times. Combining a sample-barcoded 5' primer with a J-beta primer mix, a second PCR ran for roughly 7 to 11 cycles. TCRdb reprocessed the 5' RACE reads via MiXCR and lists one record per CDR3 protein. Here the sample spans fewer than 800,000 distinct CDR3 sequences, 32% being singletons. CDR3 size: 16 residues. Per the germline V gene, CDR1 is LGHNA and CDR2 is YNFKEQ. V was pared by 0 bases and J by 2 bases, with 4 bases of the junction left unmatched. This receptor was obtained from a woman older than 75 in good health. This sequence joins TRBV4-2 and TRBJ2-7; 10 bases are shared with TRBD2. Material: blood. CDR3 DNA sequence: TGTGCCAGCAGCCAAGAGGGGCTAGCGGGGGCCTACGAGCAGTACTTC. Translated, it gives CASSQEGLAGAYEQYF.